The entry below describes one T cell receptor beta chain. Its antigen is still unknown. The sample is drawn from a study of shared clonotypes between healthy human individuals. Study-wide results and caveats: For naive CD4 cells, 4.5% to 6.5% of clonotypes were shared across a handful of donors.

The CDR3 is 19 amino acids. From germline, CDR1 is PRHDT and CDR2 FYEKMQ (reference sequence). V was clipped by 5 bases and J by 2 bases; unmatched bases: 14. TCRdb's copy holds only in-frame clones and misses some; the assay was immunoSEQ multiplex PCR. The repertoire holds more than 550,000 clones, with less than 95% as singletons. The sequencing input was memory CD8+ T cells from PBMCs. Subset described: CD45RO+ cells pooled with CCR7-negative TemRA cells. The clonotype was recovered from a young man in good health. Some clones in this sample may be carry-over from other donors' samples. The genes are TRBV13 and TRBJ2-7, with TRBD2 identical over 14 bases. Here the CDR3 DNA reads TGTGCCAGCAGCCAATCCGGGGGGACTAGCGGGAGATCTACCTACGAGCAGTACTTC. Its protein is CASSQSGGTSGRSTYEQYF.